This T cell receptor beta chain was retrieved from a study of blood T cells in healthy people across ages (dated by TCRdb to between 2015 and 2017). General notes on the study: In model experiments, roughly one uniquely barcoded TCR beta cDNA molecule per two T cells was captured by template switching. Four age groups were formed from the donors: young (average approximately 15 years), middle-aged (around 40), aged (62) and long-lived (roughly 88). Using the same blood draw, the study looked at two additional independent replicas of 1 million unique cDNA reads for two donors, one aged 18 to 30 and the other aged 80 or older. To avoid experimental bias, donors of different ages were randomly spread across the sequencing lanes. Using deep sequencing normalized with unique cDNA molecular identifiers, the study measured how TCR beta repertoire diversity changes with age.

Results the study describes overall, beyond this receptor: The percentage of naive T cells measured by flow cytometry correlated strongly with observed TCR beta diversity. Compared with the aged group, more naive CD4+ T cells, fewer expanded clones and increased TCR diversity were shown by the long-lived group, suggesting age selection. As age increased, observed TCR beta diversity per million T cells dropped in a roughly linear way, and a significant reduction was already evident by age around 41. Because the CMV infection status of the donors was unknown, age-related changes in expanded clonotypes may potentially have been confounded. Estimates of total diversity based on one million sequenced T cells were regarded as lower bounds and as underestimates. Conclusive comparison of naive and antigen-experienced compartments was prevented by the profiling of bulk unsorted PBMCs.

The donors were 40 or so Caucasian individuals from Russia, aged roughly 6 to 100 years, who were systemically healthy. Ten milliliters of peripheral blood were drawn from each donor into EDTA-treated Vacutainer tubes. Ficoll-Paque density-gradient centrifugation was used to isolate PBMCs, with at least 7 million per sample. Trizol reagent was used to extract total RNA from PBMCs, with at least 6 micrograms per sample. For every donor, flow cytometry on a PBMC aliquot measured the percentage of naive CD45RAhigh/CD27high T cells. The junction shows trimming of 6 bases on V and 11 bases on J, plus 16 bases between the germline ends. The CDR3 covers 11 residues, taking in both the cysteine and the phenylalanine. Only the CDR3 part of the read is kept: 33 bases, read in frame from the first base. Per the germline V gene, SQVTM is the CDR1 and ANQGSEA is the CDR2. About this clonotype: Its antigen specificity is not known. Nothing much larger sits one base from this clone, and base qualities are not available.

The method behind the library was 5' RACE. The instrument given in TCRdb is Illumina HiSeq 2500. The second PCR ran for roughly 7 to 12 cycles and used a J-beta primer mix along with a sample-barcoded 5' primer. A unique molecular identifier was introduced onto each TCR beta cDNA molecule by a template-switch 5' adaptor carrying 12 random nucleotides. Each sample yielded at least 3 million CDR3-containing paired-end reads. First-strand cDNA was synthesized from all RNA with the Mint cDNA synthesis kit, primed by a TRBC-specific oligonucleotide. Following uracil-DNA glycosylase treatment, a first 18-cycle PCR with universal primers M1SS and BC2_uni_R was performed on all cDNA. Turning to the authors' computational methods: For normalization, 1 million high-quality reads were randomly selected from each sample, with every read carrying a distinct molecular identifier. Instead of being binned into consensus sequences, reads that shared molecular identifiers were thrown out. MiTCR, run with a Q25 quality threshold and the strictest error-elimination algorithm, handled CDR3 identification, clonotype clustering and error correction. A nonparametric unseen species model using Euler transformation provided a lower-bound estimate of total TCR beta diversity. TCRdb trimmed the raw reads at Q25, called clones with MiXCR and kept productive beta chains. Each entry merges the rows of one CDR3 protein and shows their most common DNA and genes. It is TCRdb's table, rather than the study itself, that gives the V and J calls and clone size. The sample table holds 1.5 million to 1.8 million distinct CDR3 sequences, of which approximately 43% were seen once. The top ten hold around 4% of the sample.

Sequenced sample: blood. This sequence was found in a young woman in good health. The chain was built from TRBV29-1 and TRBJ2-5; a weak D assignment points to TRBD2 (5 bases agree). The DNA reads TGCAGCGTCTGGACTGGGAATGAGCAGTACTTC. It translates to CSVWTGNEQYF.